This T cell receptor (beta chain) is drawn from a study of neoadjuvant anti-PD-1 for oral cavity cancer. The trim removed 8 bases at V and 3 bases at J, leaving 11 bases unmatched. CDR1 and CDR2 from the germline V gene are SNHLY and FYNNEI. The CDR3 extends over 16 amino acids. In its sample, this clone was seen once. Produced via immunoSEQ multiplex PCR; TCRdb's table is partial and in-frame only. The sample consists of fewer than 90,000 clones, 70% to 85% of them appearing once. This TCR came from a person between 40 and 79 years old with oral cavity squamous cell carcinoma. Sample: PBMCs, taken before nivolumab (anti-PD-1) treatment. The chain recombines TRBV2 with TRBJ2-1; 9 positions match TRBD2. The CDR3 sequence is CASLPLAGPYYNEQFF. The CDR3 nucleotides read TGTGCCAGCCTACCCCTAGCGGGACCCTACTACAATGAGCAGTTCTTC.